The 28 T cell receptor beta chains below were found in one sample sequenced in a study of blood T cells in healthy people across ages. Sample-barcoded 5' priming and a J-beta primer mix drove a second PCR of roughly 6 to 12 cycles. TCRdb ran MiXCR on the 5' RACE reads and lists one entry per CDR3 protein. This sample has about a million distinct CDR3 sequences; less than 45% occur once, and the top ten carry 13%. The sample taken for sequencing was blood. Receptor source: a man aged 18 to 30 in good health.

The gene calls are TRBV11-1 and TRBJ1-4; 9 bases line up with TRBD1. Germline CDR1 and CDR2: SGHAT and FQDESV (reference sequence). The CDR3 spans 15 residues. V shed 5 bases and J 8 bases; nucleotides not matched to a gene: 9. The chain's CDR3 is CASSPTGQGREKLFF. The CDR3 bases are TGTGCCAGCAGCCCGACGGGACAGGGAAGAGAAAAACTGTTTTTT.

Concerning this clonotype: A much bigger clone sits one base away, suggesting this may be a read error. The CDR3 sequence is CSDRMDRATYGYTF. CDR3 sequence (DNA): TGCAGTGATAGAATGGACAGGGCGACCTATGGCTACACCTTC. The chain employs TRBV20-1 and TRBJ1-2; 8 positions agree with TRBD1. CDR3 length equals 14 residues. Germline lookup yields CDR1 DFQATT and CDR2 SNEGSKA (reference sequence).

This clonotype was recorded a few times. J is TRBJ1-1 and V is TRBV27; D possibly corresponds to TRBD1 (6 bases). V was pared by 0 bases and J by 0 bases, with 11 bases between. This CDR3 is 16 amino acids long. CDR1 and CDR2 from the germline V gene are MNHEY and SMNVEV (reference sequence). The CDR3 region is CASSLSSGQMNTEAFF. The CDR3 DNA reads TGTGCCAGCAGTTTATCGTCCGGACAGATGAACACTGAAGCTTTCTTT.

The chain recombines TRBV7-8 with TRBJ1-2; a possible D gene is TRBD1 (5 bases). V gave up 1 base and J gave up 9 bases, with 15 bases separating them. In germline, CDR1 is SGHVS, CDR2 FQNEAQ. This CDR3 comprises 14 residues. The CDR3 spells CASSLGSAGGRYTF. As DNA, the CDR3 is TGTGCCAGCAGCTTAGGGTCGGCGGGGGGACGCTACACCTTC.

This clonotype was found a few times. This chain connects TRBV20-1 to TRBJ1-1; D not certain. Germline V gives CDR1 DFQATT, CDR2 SNEGSKA (reference sequence). CDR3 length equals 12 residues. V lost 3 bases to trimming and J lost 6 bases, with 11 bases between them. CDR3 loop: CSARRDWAEAFF. CDR3 sequence (DNA): TGCAGTGCTAGGCGGGATTGGGCTGAAGCTTTCTTT.

This clonotype appeared a few times. The chain is built from TRBV6-5 and TRBJ1-4, with D unresolved. Trimming stripped 2 bases from V and 5 bases from J, with 9 bases between. This CDR3 is 14 amino acids long. Germline V gene data show CDR1 as MNHEY and CDR2 as SVGAGI. CDR3 amino acids: CASSYERGNEKLFF. Written as DNA, the CDR3 is TGTGCCAGCAGTTACGAGAGAGGCAATGAAAAACTGTTTTTT.

The rearrangement joins TRBV3-1 to TRBJ1-2; D might be TRBD1 (5 bases). The CDR3 totals 15 residues. The V gene's germline CDR1 is LGHDT and CDR2 YNNKEL (reference sequence). Trimming left V 4 bases short and J 3 bases short, with 15 bases between. This CDR3 is CASSPTLTEDYGYTF. For the CDR3, the DNA is TGTGCCAGCAGCCCCACCTTGACAGAAGACTATGGCTACACCTTC.

V usage is TRBV10-3 and J usage is TRBJ1-5, with D maybe TRBD1 (6 bases). Per the germline V gene, CDR1 is ENHRY and CDR2 is SYGVKD. The V end lost 10 bases, the J end lost 0 bases, and 10 bases lay between the germline ends. The CDR3 totals 13 residues. The CDR3 loop reads CATEDSSNQPQHF. CDR3 DNA: TGTGCCACTGAGGACAGTAGCAATCAGCCCCAGCATTTT.

As for this clonotype: A junction boundary mismatches the germline segment, possibly from a read error. The rearrangement uses TRBV7-6 and TRBJ1-1; D ambiguous. Per germline, CDR1 SGHVS and CDR2 FNYEAQ. This CDR3 has 14 amino acids. CDR3 in amino acids: CASSPPADQGEAFF. CDR3 nucleotides: TGCGCCAGCAGCCCCCCGGCGGACCAAGGAGAAGCTTTCTTT.

This sequence joins TRBV29-1 and TRBJ2-3; 7 bases fit TRBD2. This CDR3 has 15 amino acids. Germline loops: CDR1 SQVTM, CDR2 ANQGSEA. V lost 0 bases, J lost 4 bases, and 7 bases stayed unmatched. The CDR3 loop is CSVEDRVGRADTQYF. DNA of the CDR3: TGCAGCGTTGAAGATCGGGTAGGGAGGGCAGATACGCAGTATTTT.

This clonotype appeared a few times. This sequence joins TRBV7-8 and TRBJ1-1, with D unclear. Trimming removed 5 bases at V and 3 bases at J, with 16 bases between. Germline V gene sequence: CDR1 SGHVS, CDR2 FQNEAQ. This CDR3 contains 15 residues. DNA for the CDR3: TGTGCCAGCAGCCTAATCACTGACGTTGACACTGAAGCTTTCTTT. Its translation: CASSLITDVDTEAFF.

The V and J genes are TRBV10-3 and TRBJ1-1; D is undetermined. Per germline, CDR1 ENHRY and CDR2 SYGVKD. The CDR3 contains 14 residues. The V and J ends lost 3 bases and 0 bases respectively, with 8 bases between them. The CDR3 DNA sequence: TGTGCCATCAGTGATACAGTCTTGAACACTGAAGCTTTCTTT. Amino acid sequence: CAISDTVLNTEAFF.

Only a few counts were recorded for this clonotype. The chain recombines TRBV10-3 with TRBJ2-2; a possible D gene is TRBD1 (6 bases). The V gene lost 0 bases and the J gene lost 2 bases, with 10 bases spanning the gap. The CDR3 spans 16 residues. Germline V gene sequence: CDR1 ENHRY, CDR2 SYGVKD. CDR3 loop: CAISESVGGNTGELFF. The CDR3 bases are TGTGCCATCAGTGAGTCCGTAGGGGGAAACACCGGGGAGCTGTTTTTT.

This clonotype has more than one count but fewer than ten. A clone one base away is much larger, so this may be a read error. The rearrangement joins TRBV20-1 to TRBJ1-2, with unresolved D. CDR3 length equals 9 residues. Per germline, CDR1 DFQATT and CDR2 SNEGSKA (reference sequence). CDR3 nucleotide sequence: TGCAGTGCTAAGTATGGCTACACCTTC. This encodes CSAKYGYTF.

There are a few counts of this clonotype. V usage is TRBV7-2 and J usage is TRBJ1-2, with a tentative D call TRBD1 (5 bases). Trimming removed 1 base at V and 6 bases at J, with 15 bases between. Germline-derived CDR1 and CDR2 are SGHTA and FQGNSA. The CDR3 totals 15 residues. CDR3 sequence: CASSLVGEGGDGYTF. For the CDR3, the DNA is TGTGCCAGCAGCTTAGTGGGGGAGGGAGGGGATGGCTACACCTTC.

The V and J genes are TRBV2 and TRBJ2-3, with TRBD1 matching over 8 bases. J was trimmed by 6 bases and V by 6 bases; bases with no gene match: 14. The CDR3 is 16 residues long. CDR1 and CDR2 (germline): SNHLY, FYNNEI. This CDR3 reads CASSYPRDRLTDTQYF. The CDR3 DNA is TGTGCCAGCAGCTACCCGAGGGACAGGCTCACGGATACGCAGTATTTT.

V and J are TRBV6-1 and TRBJ2-3; D assignment may be TRBD1 or TRBD2 (6 bases each). The germline CDR1 and CDR2 sequences are MNHNS and SASEGT. The germline V and J ends were trimmed by 3 bases and 2 bases, with 9 bases remaining between them. The CDR3 length is 14 residues. CDR3 sequence reads: CASSDGGHTDTQYF. DNA for the CDR3: TGTGCCAGCAGTGACGGGGGCCACACAGATACGCAGTATTTT.

The CDR3 region is CASSEQKSNTGELFF. In DNA, the CDR3 is TGTGCCAGCTCAGAACAAAAATCGAACACCGGGGAGCTGTTTTTT. The chain couples TRBV18 to TRBJ2-2; no definite D call. Trimming cost V 5 bases and J 0 bases, with 10 bases left between them. Germline V CDR1 and CDR2: KGHSH, LQKENI. The CDR3 contains 15 residues.

This clonotype was seen only a few times. The V call is TRBV20-1, the J call TRBJ2-7; 9 bases fit TRBD1. CDR3 length: 15 amino acids. Trimming at V came to 0 bases and at J to 5 bases, leaving 8 bases not matched to a gene. Germline CDR1 DFQATT, CDR2 SNEGSKA (reference sequence). The CDR3 here is CSARDWDRVLDEQYF. The CDR3 DNA reads TGCAGTGCTAGAGACTGGGACAGGGTCTTGGACGAGCAGTACTTC.

V is TRBV12-5 and J is TRBJ1-4; the D is unclear. This CDR3 has 17 residues. The V end was cut by 3 bases, the J end by 2 bases, with 16 bases between. Germline V gene data show CDR1 as LGHNT and CDR2 as FRNRAP. This CDR3 is CASGFWTVRDTNEKLFF. CDR3 in DNA: TGTGCTAGTGGTTTCTGGACGGTGCGGGATACTAATGAAAAACTGTTTTTT.

This chain links TRBV5-1 with TRBJ2-5, with D tentatively TRBD1 (5 bases). Trimming pared 4 bases from V and 11 bases from J, leaving 24 bases between. Germline V gives CDR1 SGHRS, CDR2 YFSETQ. There are 15 residues in the CDR3. CDR3 sequence reads: CASSPDSYSYNEQYF. Written as DNA, the CDR3 is TGCGCCAGCAGCCCCGACAGTTACTCCTACAATGAGCAGTACTTC.

This clonotype showed up just a few times. The chain uses TRBV27 and TRBJ2-6; D is unresolved. CDR1 and CDR2 (germline): MNHEY, SMNVEV (reference sequence). V lost 3 bases, J lost 1 base, and 4 bases lay in between. This CDR3 comprises 14 residues. CDR3 loop: CASSFRSGANVLTF. CDR3 DNA sequence: TGTGCCAGCAGTTTTCGGTCTGGGGCCAACGTCCTGACTTTC.

Concerning this clonotype: An end of the junction does not agree with germline; a read error may underlie this. The chain employs TRBV7-2 and TRBJ1-2; D gene unclear. The CDR3 sequence is 13 residues long. CDR1 SGHTA and CDR2 FQGNSA come from the germline V gene. The CDR3 DNA reads as TGTGCCAGCAGCGTCGGACCGATCATAGGCTGCACCTTC. Translation gives CASSVGPIIGCTF.

This clonotype was seen only once. V and J are TRBV25-1 and TRBJ1-6, with no clear D. Germline V gene sequence: CDR1 MGHDK, CDR2 SYGVNS. Trimming cost V 4 bases and J 7 bases, with 8 bases left between them. The CDR3 has 13 amino acids. CDR3 sequence reads: CASSAVSNSPLHF. In DNA form, the CDR3 reads TGTGCCAGCAGTGCCGTTTCGAATTCACCCCTCCACTTT.

The V call is TRBV9, the J call TRBJ2-1; 10 nucleotides match TRBD2. The CDR3 totals 16 residues. CDR1 and CDR2 (germline): SGDLS, YYNGEE. V shed 2 bases, J shed 2 bases, and the junction held 4 bases outside the gene matches. The CDR3 loop is CASSVSGGPTYNEQFF. Written as DNA, the CDR3 is TGTGCCAGCAGCGTTAGCGGGGGGCCCACCTACAATGAGCAGTTCTTC.

The sample holds one count of this clonotype. V and J are TRBV4-3 and TRBJ2-1, with a weak D call TRBD2 (5 bases). V shed 4 bases and J shed 0 bases, with 16 bases lying between them. Germline values: CDR1 LGHNA, CDR2 YSLEER. The CDR3 spans 17 residues. The CDR3 DNA reads TGCGCCAGCAGCCCCGACACACTAGGTTACTCCTACAATGAGCAGTTCTTC. Amino acids: CASSPDTLGYSYNEQFF.

This clonotype has a handful of counts. CDR3 residues: CASSSRTGQPTEAFF. CDR3 bases: TGTGCCAGCAGTTCCCGAACCGGACAGCCCACTGAAGCTTTCTTT. J is TRBJ1-1 and V is TRBV27; D may be TRBD1 (6 bases). There are 15 residues in the CDR3. The V and J ends lost 4 bases and 4 bases respectively, with 16 bases between them. CDR1 MNHEY and CDR2 SMNVEV come from the germline V gene (reference sequence).

This clonotype was detected a few times. This chain connects TRBV12-3 or TRBV12-4 to TRBJ2-3; 7 bases align to TRBD2. The J segment lost 0 bases and the V segment lost 6 bases, leaving 15 bases of the junction unmatched. The length of the CDR3 is 18 residues. The CDR3 DNA reads as TGTGCCAGCAGCCTTCCCTCTAGCGGAGGGTCTAGCACAGATACGCAGTATTTT. Encoded protein: CASSLPSSGGSSTDTQYF.